These T cell receptor beta chains were read from a single sample in a study of cytomegalovirus exposure and HLA in healthy donors. The repertoire was sequenced with immunoSEQ multiplex PCR; TCRdb's copy has only in-frame clones and lacks some. This sample carries a few hundred thousand clones, around 90% of them seen once, and the ten largest clones take approximately 1.5%. Input material: PBMCs. The receptors originated from a girl aged 2-10 years in good health and CMV-seronegative. CDR3s include the opening cysteine and the closing phenylalanine or tryptophan. Fields, in order: V gene, CDR3 protein.

TRBV9 CASSVDPAGGPDTQYF
TRBV13 CASSSGDRFSGNTIYF
TRBV11-3 CASSPGQGKTEAFF
TRBV2 CASSEWWGQGTEAFF
TRBV10-3 CAISVRQDGEQYF
TRBV6-5 CASSPKQGGQETQYF
TRBV27 CASSLRGLGGGYTF
TRBV5-8 CASSFGRGTEAFF
TRBV19 CASSLNRGIDYEQYF
TRBV7-9 CASSLQDREKLFF
TRBV6-1 CASSEITVNTEAFF
TRBV5-1 CASSPGTTGDTQYF
TRBV15 CATSTRTGGAKNEKLFF
TRBV5-6 CASSFDGTGRNSPLHF
TRBV28 CASSLSGPNNEQFF
TRBV30 CAWSLQLAGIDEQFF
TRBV6-1 CASSDPRGGLGEQFF
TRBV5-1 CASSLDATSGPDTQYF
TRBV5-4 CASSPGLAGGTDTQYF
TRBV7-2 CASSPPEGANGYTF
TRBV7-9 CASSFGGTVYGYTF
TRBV2 CASSSKQNTEAFF
TRBV29-1 CSAEGVAGAYNEQFF
TRBV6-5 CASSYSRILAKNIQYF
TRBV29-1 CSAAPGLGLGEQFF
TRBV2 CASSEDRRPTGELFF
TRBV6-5 CASRNSFYEQYF